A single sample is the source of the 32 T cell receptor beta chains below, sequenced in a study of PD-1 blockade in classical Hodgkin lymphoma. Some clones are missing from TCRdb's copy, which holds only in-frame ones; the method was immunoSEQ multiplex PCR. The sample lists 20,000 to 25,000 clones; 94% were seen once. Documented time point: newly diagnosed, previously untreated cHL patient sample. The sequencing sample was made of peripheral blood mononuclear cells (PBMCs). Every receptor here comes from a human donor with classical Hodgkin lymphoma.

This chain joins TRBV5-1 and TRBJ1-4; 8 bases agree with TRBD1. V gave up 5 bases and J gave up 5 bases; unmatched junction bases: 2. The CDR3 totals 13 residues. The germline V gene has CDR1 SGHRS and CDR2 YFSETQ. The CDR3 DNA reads TGCGCCAGCAGAACAGGGGGGAATGAAAAACTGTTTTTT. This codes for CASRTGGNEKLFF.

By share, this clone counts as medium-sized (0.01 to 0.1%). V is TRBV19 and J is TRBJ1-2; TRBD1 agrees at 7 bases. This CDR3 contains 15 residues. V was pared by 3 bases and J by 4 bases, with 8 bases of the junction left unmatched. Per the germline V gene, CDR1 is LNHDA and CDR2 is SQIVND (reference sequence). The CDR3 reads CASSIARQGTYGYTF. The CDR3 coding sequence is TGTGCCAGTAGTATTGCCCGACAGGGTACCTATGGCTACACCTTC.

The CDR3 nucleotides are TGCGCCAGCAGCTTGGGGCCCGGGGAGGCAACAGGATCGCAGTACTTC. This codes for CASSLGPGEATGSQYF. This chain joins TRBV5-1 and TRBJ2-7, with a weak D call TRBD2 (6 bases). Germline assignment: CDR1 SGHRS and CDR2 YFSETQ. Between the trimmed V and J ends, which lost 0 bases and 9 bases, there was a span of 22 bases. The CDR3 is 16 residues long.

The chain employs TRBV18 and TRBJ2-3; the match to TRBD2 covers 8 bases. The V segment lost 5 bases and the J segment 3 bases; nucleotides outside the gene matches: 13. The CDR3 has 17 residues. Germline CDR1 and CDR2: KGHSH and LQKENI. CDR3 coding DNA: TGTGCCAGCTCATTTACCAGCGGGGGAGGCGGAACAGATACGCAGTATTTT. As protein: CASSFTSGGGGTDTQYF. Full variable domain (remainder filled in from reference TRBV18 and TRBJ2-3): NAGVMQNPRHLVRRRGQEARLRCSPMKGHSHVYWYRQLPEEGLKFMVYLQKENIIDESGMPKERFSAEFPKEGPSILRIQQVVRGDSAAYFCASSFTSGGGGTDTQYFGPGTRLTVL.

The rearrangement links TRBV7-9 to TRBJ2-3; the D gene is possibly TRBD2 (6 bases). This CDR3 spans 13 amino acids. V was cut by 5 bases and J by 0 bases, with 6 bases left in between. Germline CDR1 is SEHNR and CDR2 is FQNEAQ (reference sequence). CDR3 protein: CASSRESTDTQYF. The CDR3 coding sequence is TGTGCCAGCAGCCGGGAGAGCACAGATACGCAGTATTTT. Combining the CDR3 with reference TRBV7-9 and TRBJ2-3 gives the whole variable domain DTGVSQNPRHKITKRGQNVTFRCDPISEHNRLYWYRQTLGQGPEFLTYFQNEAQLEKSRLLSDRFSAERPKGSFSTLEIQRTEQGDSAMYLCASSRESTDTQYFGPGTRLTVL.

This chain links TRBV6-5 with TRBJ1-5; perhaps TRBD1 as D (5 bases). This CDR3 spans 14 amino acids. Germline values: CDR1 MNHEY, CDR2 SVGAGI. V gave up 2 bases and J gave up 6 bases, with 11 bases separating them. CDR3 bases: TGTGCCAGCAGTTACGGGGCCTGGGCTCAGCCCCAGCATTTT. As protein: CASSYGAWAQPQHF.

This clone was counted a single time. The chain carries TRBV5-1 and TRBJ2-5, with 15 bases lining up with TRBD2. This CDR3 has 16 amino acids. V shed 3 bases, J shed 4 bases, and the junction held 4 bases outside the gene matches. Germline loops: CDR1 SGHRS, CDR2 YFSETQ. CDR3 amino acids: CASSSRTSGGAETQYF. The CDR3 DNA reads TGCGCCAGCAGCTCACGGACTAGCGGGGGGGCAGAGACCCAGTACTTC.

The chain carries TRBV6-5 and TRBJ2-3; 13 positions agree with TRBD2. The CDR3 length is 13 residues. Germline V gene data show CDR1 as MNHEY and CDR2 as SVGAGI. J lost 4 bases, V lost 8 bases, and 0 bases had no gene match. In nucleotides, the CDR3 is TGTGCCAGCGGACTAGCGGGGGCAGATACGCAGTATTTT. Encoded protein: CASGLAGADTQYF.

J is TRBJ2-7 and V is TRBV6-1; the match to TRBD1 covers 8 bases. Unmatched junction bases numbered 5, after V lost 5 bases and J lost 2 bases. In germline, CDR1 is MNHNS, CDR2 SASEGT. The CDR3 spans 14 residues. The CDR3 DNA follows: TGTGCCAGCAGTCCACGGACAGGGACCTACGAGCAGTACTTC. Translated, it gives CASSPRTGTYEQYF.

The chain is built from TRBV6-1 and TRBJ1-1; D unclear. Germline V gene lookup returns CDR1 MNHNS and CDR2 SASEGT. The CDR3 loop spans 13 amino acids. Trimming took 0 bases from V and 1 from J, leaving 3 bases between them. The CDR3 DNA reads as TGTGCCAGCAGTGAAGCCGAGAACACTGAAGCTTTCTTT. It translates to CASSEAENTEAFF.

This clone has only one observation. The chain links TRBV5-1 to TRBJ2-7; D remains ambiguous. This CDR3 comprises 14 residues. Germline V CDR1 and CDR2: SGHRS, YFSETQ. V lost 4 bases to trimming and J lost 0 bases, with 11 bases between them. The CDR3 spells CASSLTPSSYEQYF. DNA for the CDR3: TGCGCCAGCAGCCTAACCCCCAGCTCCTACGAGCAGTACTTC.

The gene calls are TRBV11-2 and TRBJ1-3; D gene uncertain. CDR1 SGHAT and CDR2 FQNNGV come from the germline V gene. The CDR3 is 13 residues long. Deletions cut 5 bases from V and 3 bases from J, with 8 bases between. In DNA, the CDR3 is TGTGCCAGCAGCGTAGGGATTGGAAACACCATATATTTT. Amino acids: CASSVGIGNTIYF. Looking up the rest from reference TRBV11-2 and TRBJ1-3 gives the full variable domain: EAGVAQSPRYKIIEKRQSVAFWCNPISGHATLYWYQQILGQGPKLLIQFQNNGVVDDSQLPKDRFSAERLKGVDSTLKIQPAKLEDSAVYLCASSVGIGNTIYFGEGSWLTVV.

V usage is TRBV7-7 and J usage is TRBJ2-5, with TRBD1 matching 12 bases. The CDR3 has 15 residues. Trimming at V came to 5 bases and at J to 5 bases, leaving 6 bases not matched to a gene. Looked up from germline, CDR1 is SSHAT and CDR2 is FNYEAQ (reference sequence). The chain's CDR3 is CASSPGTGGHETQYF. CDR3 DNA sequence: TGTGCCAGCAGCCCAGGGACAGGGGGCCATGAGACCCAGTACTTC.

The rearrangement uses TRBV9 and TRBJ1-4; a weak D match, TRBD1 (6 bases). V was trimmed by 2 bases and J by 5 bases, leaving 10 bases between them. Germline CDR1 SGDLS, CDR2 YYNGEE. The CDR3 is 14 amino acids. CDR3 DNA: TGTGCCAGCAGCGTTGAGGGGGGGAATGAAAAACTGTTTTTT. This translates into CASSVEGGNEKLFF.

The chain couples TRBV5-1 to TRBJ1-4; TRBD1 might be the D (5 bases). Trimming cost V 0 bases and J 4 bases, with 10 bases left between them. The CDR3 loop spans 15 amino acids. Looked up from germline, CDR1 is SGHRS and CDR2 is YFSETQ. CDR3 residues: CASSLATGINEKLFF. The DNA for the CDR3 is TGCGCCAGCAGCTTGGCCACAGGAATTAATGAAAAACTGTTTTTT.

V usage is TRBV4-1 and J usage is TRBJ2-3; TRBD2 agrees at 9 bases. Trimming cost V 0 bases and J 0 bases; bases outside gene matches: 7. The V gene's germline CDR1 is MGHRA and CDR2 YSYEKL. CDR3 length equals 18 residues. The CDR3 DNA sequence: TGCGCCAGCAGCCAAGAGCGTCTAGCGGGGATTAGCACAGATACGCAGTATTTT. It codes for CASSQERLAGISTDTQYF.

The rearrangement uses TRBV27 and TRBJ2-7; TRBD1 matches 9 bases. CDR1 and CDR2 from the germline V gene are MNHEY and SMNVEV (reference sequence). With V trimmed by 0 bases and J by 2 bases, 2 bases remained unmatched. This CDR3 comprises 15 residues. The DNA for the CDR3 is TGTGCCAGCAGTTTATCAGGACAGGGGCCCTACGAGCAGTACTTC. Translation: CASSLSGQGPYEQYF.

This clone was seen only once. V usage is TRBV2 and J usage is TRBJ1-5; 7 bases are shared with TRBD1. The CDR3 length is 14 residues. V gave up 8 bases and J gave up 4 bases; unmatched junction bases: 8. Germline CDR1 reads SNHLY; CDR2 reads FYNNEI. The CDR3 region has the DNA TGTGCCAGCGTGGGGGACAGATTTAATCAGCCCCAGCATTTT. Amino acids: CASVGDRFNQPQHF.

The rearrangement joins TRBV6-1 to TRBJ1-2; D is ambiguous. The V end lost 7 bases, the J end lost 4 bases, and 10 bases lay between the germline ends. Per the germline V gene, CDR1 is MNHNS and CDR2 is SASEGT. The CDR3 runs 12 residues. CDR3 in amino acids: CASKTGIYGYTF. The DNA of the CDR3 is TGTGCCAGCAAAACGGGTATCTATGGCTACACCTTC.

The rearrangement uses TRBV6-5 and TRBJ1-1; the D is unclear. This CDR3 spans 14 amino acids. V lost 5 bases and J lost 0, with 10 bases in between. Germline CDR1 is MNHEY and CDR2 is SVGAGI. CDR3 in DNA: TGTGCCAGCAGTCCCGGACCCCTGAACACTGAAGCTTTCTTT. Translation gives CASSPGPLNTEAFF.

The CDR3 is CASSIGSGGQPQHF. CDR3 coding DNA: TGTGCCAGTAGTATAGGCTCCGGGGGCCAGCCCCAGCATTTT. The chain employs TRBV19 and TRBJ1-5; perhaps TRBD1 as D (6 bases). Germline V gene data show CDR1 as LNHDA and CDR2 as SQIVND (reference sequence). The CDR3 runs to 14 residues. The V end was cut by 1 base, the J end by 7 bases, with 11 bases between.

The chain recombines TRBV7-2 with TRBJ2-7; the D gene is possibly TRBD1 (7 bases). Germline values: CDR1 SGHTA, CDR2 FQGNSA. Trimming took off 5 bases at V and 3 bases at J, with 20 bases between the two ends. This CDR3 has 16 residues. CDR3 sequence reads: CASSEGGTAIFYEQYF. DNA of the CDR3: TGTGCCAGCAGCGAGGGCGGGACAGCAATATTCTACGAGCAGTACTTC.

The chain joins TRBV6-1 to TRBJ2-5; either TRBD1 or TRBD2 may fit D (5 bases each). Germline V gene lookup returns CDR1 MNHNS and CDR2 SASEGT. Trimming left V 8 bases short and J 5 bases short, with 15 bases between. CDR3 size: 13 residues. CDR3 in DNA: TGTGCCAGCTTGCCGGGGCTGAGGGAGACCCAGTACTTC. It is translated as CASLPGLRETQYF.

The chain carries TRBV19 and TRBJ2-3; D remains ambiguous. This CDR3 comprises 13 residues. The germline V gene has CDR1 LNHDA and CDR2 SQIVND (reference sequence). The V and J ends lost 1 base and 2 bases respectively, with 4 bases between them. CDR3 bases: TGTGCCAGTAGTATAGGACACACAGATACGCAGTATTTT. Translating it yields CASSIGHTDTQYF.

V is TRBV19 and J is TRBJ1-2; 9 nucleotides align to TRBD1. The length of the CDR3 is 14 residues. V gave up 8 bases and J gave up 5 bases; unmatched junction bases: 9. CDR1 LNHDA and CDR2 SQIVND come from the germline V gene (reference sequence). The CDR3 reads CASRSRDRVYGYTF. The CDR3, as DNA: TGTGCCAGTCGCTCCCGGGACAGGGTGTATGGCTACACCTTC.

The CDR3 DNA is TGTGCCAGCAGTTGGACCCCCAGGACGAGCTTGGACGAGCAGTACTTC. It translates to CASSWTPRTSLDEQYF. The V call is TRBV11-2, the J call TRBJ2-7; D gene ambiguous. Trimming pared 6 bases from V and 5 bases from J, leaving 23 bases between. This CDR3 is 16 amino acids long. In germline, CDR1 is SGHAT, CDR2 FQNNGV.

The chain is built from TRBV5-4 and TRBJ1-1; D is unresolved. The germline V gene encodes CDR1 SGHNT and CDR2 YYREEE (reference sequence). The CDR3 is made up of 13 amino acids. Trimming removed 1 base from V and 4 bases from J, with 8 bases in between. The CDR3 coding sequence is TGTGCCAGCAGCTTGCCAGGACTCACTGAAGCTTTCTTT. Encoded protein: CASSLPGLTEAFF. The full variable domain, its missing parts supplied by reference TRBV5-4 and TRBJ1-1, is ETGVTQSPTHLIKTRGQQVTLRCSSQSGHNTVSWYQQALGQGPQFIFQYYREEENGRGNFPPRFSGLQFPNYSSELNVNALELDDSALYLCASSLPGLTEAFFGQGTRLTVV.

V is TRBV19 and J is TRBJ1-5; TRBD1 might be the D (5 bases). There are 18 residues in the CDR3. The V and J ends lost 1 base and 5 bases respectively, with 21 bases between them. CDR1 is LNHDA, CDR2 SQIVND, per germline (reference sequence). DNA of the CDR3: TGTGCCAGTAGTATAGTAATTTTTGGGACGTACCCGGATCAGCCCCAGCATTTT. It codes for CASSIVIFGTYPDQPQHF.

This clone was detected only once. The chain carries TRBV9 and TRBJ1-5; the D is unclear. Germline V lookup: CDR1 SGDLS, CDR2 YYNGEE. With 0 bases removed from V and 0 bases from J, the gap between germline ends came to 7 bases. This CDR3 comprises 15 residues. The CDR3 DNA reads TGTGCCAGCAGCGTAGGAGGGTATAGCAATCAGCCCCAGCATTTT. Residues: CASSVGGYSNQPQHF.

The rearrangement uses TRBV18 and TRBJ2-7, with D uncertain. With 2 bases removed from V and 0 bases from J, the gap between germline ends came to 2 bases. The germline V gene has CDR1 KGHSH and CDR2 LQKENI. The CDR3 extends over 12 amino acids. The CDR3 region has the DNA TGTGCCAGCTCACCAAACTCCTACGAGCAGTACTTC. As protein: CASSPNSYEQYF. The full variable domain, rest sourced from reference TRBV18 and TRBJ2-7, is NAGVMQNPRHLVRRRGQEARLRCSPMKGHSHVYWYRQLPEEGLKFMVYLQKENIIDESGMPKERFSAEFPKEGPSILRIQQVVRGDSAAYFCASSPNSYEQYFGPGTRLTVT.

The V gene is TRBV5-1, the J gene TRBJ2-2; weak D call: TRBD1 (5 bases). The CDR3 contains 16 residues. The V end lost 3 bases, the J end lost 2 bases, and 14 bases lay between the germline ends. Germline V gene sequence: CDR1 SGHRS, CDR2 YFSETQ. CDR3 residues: CASSYRQLINTGELFF. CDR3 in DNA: TGCGCCAGCAGCTATAGACAGCTTATTAACACCGGGGAGCTGTTTTTT.

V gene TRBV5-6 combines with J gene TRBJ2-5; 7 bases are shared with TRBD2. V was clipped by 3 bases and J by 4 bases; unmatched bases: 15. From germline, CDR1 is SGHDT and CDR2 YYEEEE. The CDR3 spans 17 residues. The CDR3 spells CASSSTRRGGLRETQYF. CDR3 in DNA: TGTGCCAGCAGCTCAACCCGGCGGGGAGGGTTGCGAGAGACCCAGTACTTC.